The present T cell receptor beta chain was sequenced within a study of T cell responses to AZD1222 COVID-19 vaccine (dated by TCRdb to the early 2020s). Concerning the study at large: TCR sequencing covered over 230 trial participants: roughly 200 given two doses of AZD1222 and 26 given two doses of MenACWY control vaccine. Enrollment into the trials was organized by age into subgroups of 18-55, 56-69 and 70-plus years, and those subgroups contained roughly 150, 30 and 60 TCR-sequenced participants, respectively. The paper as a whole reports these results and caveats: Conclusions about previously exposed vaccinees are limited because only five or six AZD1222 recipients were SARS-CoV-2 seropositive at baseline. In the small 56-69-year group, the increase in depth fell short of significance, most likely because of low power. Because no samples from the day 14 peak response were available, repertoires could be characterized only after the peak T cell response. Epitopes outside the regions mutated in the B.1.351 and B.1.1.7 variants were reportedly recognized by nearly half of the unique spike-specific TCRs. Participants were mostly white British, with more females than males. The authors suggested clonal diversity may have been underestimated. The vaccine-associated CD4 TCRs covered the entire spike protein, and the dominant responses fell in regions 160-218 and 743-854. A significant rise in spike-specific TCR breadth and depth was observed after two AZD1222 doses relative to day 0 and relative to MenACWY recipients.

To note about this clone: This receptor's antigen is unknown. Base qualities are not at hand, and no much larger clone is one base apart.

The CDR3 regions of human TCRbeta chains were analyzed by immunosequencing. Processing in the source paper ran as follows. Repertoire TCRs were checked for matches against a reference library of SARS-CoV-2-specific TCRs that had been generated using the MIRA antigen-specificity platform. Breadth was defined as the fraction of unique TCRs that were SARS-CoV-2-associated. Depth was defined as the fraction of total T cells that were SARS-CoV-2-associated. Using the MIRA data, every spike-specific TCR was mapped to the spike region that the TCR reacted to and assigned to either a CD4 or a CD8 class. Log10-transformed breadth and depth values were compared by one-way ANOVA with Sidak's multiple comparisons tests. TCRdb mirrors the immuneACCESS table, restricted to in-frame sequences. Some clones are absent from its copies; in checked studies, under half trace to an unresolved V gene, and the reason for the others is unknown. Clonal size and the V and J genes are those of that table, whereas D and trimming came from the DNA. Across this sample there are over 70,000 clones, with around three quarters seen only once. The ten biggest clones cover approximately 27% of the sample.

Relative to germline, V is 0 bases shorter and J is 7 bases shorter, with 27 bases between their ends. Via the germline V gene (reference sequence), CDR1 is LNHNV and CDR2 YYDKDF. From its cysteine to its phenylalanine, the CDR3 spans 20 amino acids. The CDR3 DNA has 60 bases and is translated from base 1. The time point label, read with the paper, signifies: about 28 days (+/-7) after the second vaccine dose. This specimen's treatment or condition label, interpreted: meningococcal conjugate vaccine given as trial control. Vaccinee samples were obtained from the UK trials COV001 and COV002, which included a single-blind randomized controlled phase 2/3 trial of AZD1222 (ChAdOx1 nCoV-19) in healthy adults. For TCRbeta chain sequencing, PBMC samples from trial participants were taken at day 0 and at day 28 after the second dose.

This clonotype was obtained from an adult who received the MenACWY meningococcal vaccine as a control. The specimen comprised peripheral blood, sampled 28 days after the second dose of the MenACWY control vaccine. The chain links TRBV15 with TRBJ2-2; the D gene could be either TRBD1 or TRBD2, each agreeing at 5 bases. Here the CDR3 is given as CATSRDRYRLGGTLNGELFF. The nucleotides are TGTGCCACCAGCAGAGATCGGTATCGGCTCGGTGGGACCCTAAACGGGGAGCTGTTTTTT.